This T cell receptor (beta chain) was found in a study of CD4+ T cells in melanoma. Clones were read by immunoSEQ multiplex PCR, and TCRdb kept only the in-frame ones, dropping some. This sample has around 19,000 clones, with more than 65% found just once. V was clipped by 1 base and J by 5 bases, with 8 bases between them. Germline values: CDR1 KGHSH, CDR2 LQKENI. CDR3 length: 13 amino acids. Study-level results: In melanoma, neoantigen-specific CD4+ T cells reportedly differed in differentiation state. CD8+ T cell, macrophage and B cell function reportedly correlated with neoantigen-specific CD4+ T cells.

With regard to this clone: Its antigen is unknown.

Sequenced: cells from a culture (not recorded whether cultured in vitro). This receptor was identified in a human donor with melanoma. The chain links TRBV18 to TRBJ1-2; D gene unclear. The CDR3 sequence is CASSPQEAYGYTF. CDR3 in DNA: TGTGCCAGCTCACCACAAGAGGCGTATGGCTACACCTTC.